A single sample gave rise to the 20 T cell receptor beta chains below, sequenced in a study of T-cell memory formation after mild COVID-19. TCRdb independently ran MiXCR on the 5' RACE reads; one entry per CDR3 protein. Of roughly 400,000 distinct CDR3 sequences in the sample, approximately 15% are singletons; the top ten hold 20% to 25%. The specimen sequenced was PBMCs or a T cell subset sorted from them (not recorded which). The receptors derive from a young man who had mild COVID-19 (a few samples of this study predate the infection). Cell type and time point are not known.

A few counts support this clonotype. CDR3 in amino acids: CASSQLLAGGRETQYF. In nucleotides, the CDR3 is TGTGCCAGCAGCCAGCTACTAGCGGGGGGGCGTGAGACCCAGTACTTC. The V and J genes are TRBV7-3 and TRBJ2-5, with 13 bases lining up with TRBD2. Germline V gives CDR1 SGHTA, CDR2 FQGTGA. V lost 5 bases and J lost 5; bases outside the gene matches: 8. The CDR3 contains 16 residues.

The chain couples TRBV7-6 to TRBJ1-1; D call uncertain. Germline CDR1 SGHVS, CDR2 FNYEAQ. The CDR3 length is 13 residues. V was cut by 5 bases and J by 2 bases, with 9 bases left in between. The CDR3 protein is CASSPNGNTEAFF. CDR3 coding DNA: TGTGCCAGCAGCCCTAATGGAAACACTGAAGCTTTCTTT.

This clonotype was observed a handful of times. The chain combines TRBV7-2 with TRBJ2-6; D uncertain. Trimming left V 5 bases short and J 2 bases short, with 10 bases between. CDR1 SGHTA and CDR2 FQGNSA come from the germline V gene. The CDR3 is made up of 15 amino acids. Written as DNA, the CDR3 is TGTGCCAGCAGCCACGGTGGTACTGGGGCCAACGTCCTGACTTTC. Amino acids: CASSHGGTGANVLTF.

The CDR3: CASSLDQGVAPQPQHF. The CDR3 nucleotides are TGCGCCAGCAGCTTGGACCAGGGGGTAGCCCCTCAGCCCCAGCATTTT. The chain has TRBV5-1 and TRBJ1-5; TRBD1 matches 7 bases. Germline CDR1 reads SGHRS; CDR2 reads YFSETQ. This CDR3 has 16 residues. V lost 0 bases and J lost 6; bases outside the gene matches: 9.

The chain links TRBV4-2 to TRBJ2-3; tentatively, D is TRBD2 (6 bases). The CDR3 is made up of 15 amino acids. V was trimmed by 1 base and J by 8 bases, leaving 16 bases between them. In germline, CDR1 is LGHNA, CDR2 YNFKEQ. The CDR3 DNA reads TGTGCCAGCAGCCAAGGGCGGGACTCCTTCAGTACGCAGTATTTT. Translating it yields CASSQGRDSFSTQYF.

The chain employs TRBV7-2 and TRBJ2-3; D possibly corresponds to TRBD1 (5 bases). Trimming took off 1 base at V and 6 bases at J, with 14 bases between the two ends. Germline V gives CDR1 SGHTA, CDR2 FQGNSA. The CDR3 runs 15 residues. This CDR3 reads CASSLGGVGRDTQYF. The DNA for the CDR3 is TGTGCCAGCAGCTTAGGGGGCGTCGGCCGTGATACGCAGTATTTT.

The rearrangement joins TRBV15 to TRBJ1-1, with D uncertain. Trimming stripped 5 bases from V and 3 bases from J, with 16 bases between. The CDR3 is 15 amino acids. Germline assignment: CDR1 LNHNV and CDR2 YYDKDF (reference sequence). The CDR3 region has the DNA TGTGCCACCAGCGTCGACATGGGTCGGTACACTGAAGCTTTCTTT. Translation gives CATSVDMGRYTEAFF.

This chain connects TRBV20-1 to TRBJ1-1; D remains ambiguous. CDR3 length equals 12 residues. V gave up 3 bases and J gave up 4 bases, with 9 bases separating them. From germline, CDR1 is DFQATT and CDR2 SNEGSKA (reference sequence). CDR3 region: CSASGSTTEAFF. For the CDR3, the DNA is TGCAGTGCTAGTGGTTCGACCACTGAAGCTTTCTTT.

The table lists this clonotype with a few counts. The chain couples TRBV6-1 to TRBJ2-7, with D possibly being TRBD2 (6 bases). With 5 bases removed from V and 4 bases from J, the gap between germline ends came to 18 bases. Germline CDR1 MNHNS, CDR2 SASEGT. The CDR3 runs 15 residues. The CDR3 coding sequence is TGTGCCAGCAGTCATGCGGGGTCATCATCTTACGAGCAGTACTTC. The encoded protein is CASSHAGSSSYEQYF.

The chain carries TRBV4-2 and TRBJ2-5, with 11 bases that match TRBD2. Germline CDR1 is LGHNA and CDR2 is YNFKEQ. V gave up 5 bases and J gave up 3 bases; unmatched junction bases: 2. CDR3 length equals 14 residues. As DNA, the CDR3 is TGTGCCAGCAGCGAACTAGCGGGAGAAGAGACCCAGTACTTC. As protein: CASSELAGEETQYF.

Only one count was recorded for this clonotype. This chain joins TRBV7-9 and TRBJ2-3; D is ambiguous. Trimming removed 7 bases at V and 3 bases at J, with 8 bases between. The CDR3 runs to 12 residues. CDR1 is SEHNR, CDR2 FQNEAQ, per germline (reference sequence). The CDR3 spells CASKYGTDTQYF. The CDR3 DNA reads as TGTGCCAGCAAGTACGGAACAGATACGCAGTATTTT.

J is TRBJ2-2 and V is TRBV7-6, with 8 bases fitting TRBD2. Trimming cost V 3 bases and J 4 bases; bases outside gene matches: 1. CDR1 is SGHVS, CDR2 FNYEAQ, per germline. The CDR3 spans 14 residues. In DNA, the CDR3 is TGTGCCAGCAGCTTCGGGAGGGTCACCGGGGAGCTGTTTTTT. Amino acid sequence: CASSFGRVTGELFF.

CDR3 region: CASSLRQGVYGYTF. The CDR3 DNA is TGTGCCAGCAGTTTACGACAGGGCGTCTATGGCTACACCTTC. The V gene is TRBV28, the J gene TRBJ1-2, with TRBD1 identical over 7 bases. V was pared by 2 bases and J by 4 bases, with 4 bases of the junction left unmatched. The CDR3 consists of 14 residues. Germline CDR1 and CDR2: MDHEN and SYDVKM.

The chain is built from TRBV29-1 and TRBJ1-3; D unclear. V shed 3 bases and J shed 3 bases, with 9 bases lying between them. The CDR3 is 13 residues long. Germline V gene sequence: CDR1 SQVTM, CDR2 ANQGSEA. DNA for the CDR3: TGCAGCGTTGATGTCACGGGTGGAAACACCATATATTTT. It encodes CSVDVTGGNTIYF.

This chain uses TRBV11-2 with TRBJ2-3; 12 bases match TRBD2. Germline V gene data show CDR1 as SGHAT and CDR2 as FQNNGV. The length of the CDR3 is 15 residues. Losses at the gene ends were 4 bases for V and 4 bases for J; bases not matched to a gene: 3. The CDR3 region has the DNA TGTGCCAGCAGCTGGACTAGCGGGGCTGCAGATACGCAGTATTTT. This codes for CASSWTSGAADTQYF.

This chain joins TRBV4-2 and TRBJ1-4; TRBD1 might be the D (6 bases). V was cut by 0 bases and J by 7 bases, with 12 bases left in between. CDR3 length: 15 residues. CDR1 is LGHNA, CDR2 YNFKEQ, per germline. CDR3 DNA sequence: TGTGCCAGCAGCCAAGATCACAGGGAGGGTGAAAAACTGTTTTTT. Translation: CASSQDHREGEKLFF.

This clonotype was detected ten times or more. The CDR3 sequence is CASSPAGRETQYF. The CDR3 bases are TGTGCCAGCAGTCCCGCTGGGAGGGAGACCCAGTACTTC. The genes are TRBV12-3 or TRBV12-4 and TRBJ2-5; maybe TRBD2 (6 bases). The V end lost 5 bases, the J end lost 5 bases, and 12 bases lay between the germline ends. This CDR3 spans 13 amino acids.

This clonotype was seen a few times. This rearrangement joins TRBV20-1 to TRBJ2-5, with D possibly called TRBD1 or TRBD2 (5 bases each). The V and J ends lost 4 bases and 5 bases respectively, with 11 bases between them. Germline CDR1 and CDR2: DFQATT and SNEGSKA (reference sequence). The CDR3 spans 12 residues. This chain's CDR3 is CSATGTWETQYF. CDR3 sequence (DNA): TGCAGTGCTACCGGGACCTGGGAGACCCAGTACTTC.

There are a few counts of this clonotype. CDR3 DNA: TGTGCCAGCAGCCCCCGGACAGGGAGTAATGAAAAACTGTTTTTT. Translation: CASSPRTGSNEKLFF. V and J are TRBV11-2 and TRBJ1-4, with 8 bases that match TRBD1. After removal of 5 bases from V and 4 bases from J, the junction contained 6 bases not matched to a gene. There are 15 residues in the CDR3. Germline-derived CDR1 and CDR2 are SGHAT and FQNNGV. Using reference TRBV11-2 and TRBJ1-4 for the parts outside the CDR3, the full variable domain is EAGVAQSPRYKIIEKRQSVAFWCNPISGHATLYWYQQILGQGPKLLIQFQNNGVVDDSQLPKDRFSAERLKGVDSTLKIQPAKLEDSAVYLCASSPRTGSNEKLFFGSGTQLSVL.

This clonotype showed up just a few times. The rearrangement uses TRBV5-1 and TRBJ2-3; TRBD2 aligns across 11 bases. Germline V gene data show CDR1 as SGHRS and CDR2 as YFSETQ. The CDR3 sequence is 16 residues long. J lost 5 bases, V lost 6 bases, and 11 bases had no gene match. CDR3 loop: CASIPTSGGQGDTQYF. In DNA form, the CDR3 reads TGCGCCAGCATTCCCACTAGCGGGGGTCAAGGAGATACGCAGTATTTT. Filled out from reference TRBV5-1 and TRBJ2-3, the complete variable domain reads KAGVTQTPRYLIKTRGQQVTLSCSPISGHRSVSWYQQTPGQGLQFLFEYFSETQRNKGNFPGRFSGRQFSNSRSEMNVSTLELGDSALYLCASIPTSGGQGDTQYFGPGTRLTVL.